The sequence of this T cell receptor beta chain was determined in a study of T-cell memory formation after mild COVID-19. Study overall: TCR clusters mostly belonged to single donors.

TCRdb redid the calling of the 5' RACE reads with MiXCR, one entry per CDR3 protein. Altogether 200,000 to 300,000 distinct CDR3 sequences are present, approximately 15% being singletons, with the ten largest covering 20% to 25%. Overall study results and limits: Among contracting clones, CD4+ were mainly CM/EM and CD8+ enriched in EMRA.

Concerning this clonotype: Antigen: not known.

The clonotype originates from a man aged 18 to 30 who had mild COVID-19 (a few samples of this study predate the infection). Cell type and time point are not known. The sequenced sample was PBMCs or a T cell subset sorted from them (not recorded which).

This chain's CDR3 is CASSKAILGGVITDTQYF. The CDR3, as DNA: TGTGCCAGCAGCAAAGCCATTCTAGGCGGGGTCATAACAGATACGCAGTATTTT. The genes are TRBV21-1 and TRBJ2-3; TRBD2, the table's D call, lacks a check against the DNA. TRBV21-1 is labeled a pseudogene. The CDR3 spans 18 residues.